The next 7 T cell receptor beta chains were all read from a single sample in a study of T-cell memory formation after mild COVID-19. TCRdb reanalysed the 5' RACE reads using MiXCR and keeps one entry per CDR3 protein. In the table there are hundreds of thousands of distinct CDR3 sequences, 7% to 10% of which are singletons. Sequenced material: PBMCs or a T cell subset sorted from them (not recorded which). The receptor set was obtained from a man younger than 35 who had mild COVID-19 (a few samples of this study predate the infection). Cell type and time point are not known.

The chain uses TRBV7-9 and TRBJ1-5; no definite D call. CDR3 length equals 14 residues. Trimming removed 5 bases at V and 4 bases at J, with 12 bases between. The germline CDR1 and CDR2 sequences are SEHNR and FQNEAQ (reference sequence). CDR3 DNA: TGTGCCAGCAGCGAGGGAGGAGGAAATCAGCCCCAGCATTTT. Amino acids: CASSEGGGNQPQHF. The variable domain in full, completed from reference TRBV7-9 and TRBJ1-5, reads DTGVSQNPRHKITKRGQNVTFRCDPISEHNRLYWYRQTLGQGPEFLTYFQNEAQLEKSRLLSDRFSAERPKGSFSTLEIQRTEQGDSAMYLCASSEGGGNQPQHFGDGTRLSIL.

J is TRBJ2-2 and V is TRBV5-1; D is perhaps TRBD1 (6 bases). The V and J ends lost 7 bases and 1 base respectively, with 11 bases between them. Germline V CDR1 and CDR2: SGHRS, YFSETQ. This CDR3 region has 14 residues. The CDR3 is CASHLTGNTGELFF. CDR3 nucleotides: TGCGCCAGCCACCTGACAGGGAACACCGGGGAGCTGTTTTTT.

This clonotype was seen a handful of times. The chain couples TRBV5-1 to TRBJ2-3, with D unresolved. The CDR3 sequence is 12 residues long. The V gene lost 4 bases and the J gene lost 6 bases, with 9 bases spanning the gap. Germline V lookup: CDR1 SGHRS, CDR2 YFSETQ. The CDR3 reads CASSKDGDTQYF. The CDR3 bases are TGCGCCAGCAGCAAGGACGGGGATACGCAGTATTTT.

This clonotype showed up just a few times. CDR3 loop: CSVVRQSSYNEQFF. The CDR3 nucleotides are TGCAGCGTTGTACGACAGTCCTCCTACAATGAGCAGTTCTTC. The chain is built from TRBV29-1 and TRBJ2-1; D is perhaps TRBD1 (5 bases). The V end lost 4 bases, the J end lost 0 bases, and 10 bases lay between the germline ends. CDR3 length: 14 amino acids. Germline assignment: CDR1 SQVTM and CDR2 ANQGSEA.

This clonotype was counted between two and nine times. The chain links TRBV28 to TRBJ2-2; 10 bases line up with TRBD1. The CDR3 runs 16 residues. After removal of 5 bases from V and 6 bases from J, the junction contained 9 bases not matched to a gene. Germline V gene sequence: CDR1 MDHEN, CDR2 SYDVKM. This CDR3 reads CASSTMGQGTAGELFF. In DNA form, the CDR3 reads TGTGCCAGCAGTACAATGGGACAGGGGACGGCCGGGGAGCTGTTTTTT. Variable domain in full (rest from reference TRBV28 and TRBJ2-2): DVKVTQSSRYLVKRTGEKVFLECVQDMDHENMFWYRQDPGLGLRLIYFSYDVKMKEKGDIPEGYSVSREKKERFSLILESASTNQTSMYLCASSTMGQGTAGELFFGEGSRLTVL.

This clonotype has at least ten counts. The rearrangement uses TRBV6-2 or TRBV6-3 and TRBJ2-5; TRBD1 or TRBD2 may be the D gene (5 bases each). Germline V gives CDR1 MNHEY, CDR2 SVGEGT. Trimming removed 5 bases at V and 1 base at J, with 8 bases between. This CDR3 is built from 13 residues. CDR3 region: CASSDGAQETQYF. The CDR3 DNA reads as TGTGCCAGCAGTGACGGGGCCCAAGAGACCCAGTACTTC.

The chain's CDR3 is CASSLLSRSSNEKLFF. CDR3 coding DNA: TGTGCCAGCAGTTTGCTGTCCCGCAGTAGTAATGAAAAACTGTTTTTT. The chain employs TRBV12-3 or TRBV12-4 and TRBJ1-4; D uncertain. Trimming left V 3 bases short and J 4 bases short, with 15 bases between. The CDR3 runs to 16 residues.